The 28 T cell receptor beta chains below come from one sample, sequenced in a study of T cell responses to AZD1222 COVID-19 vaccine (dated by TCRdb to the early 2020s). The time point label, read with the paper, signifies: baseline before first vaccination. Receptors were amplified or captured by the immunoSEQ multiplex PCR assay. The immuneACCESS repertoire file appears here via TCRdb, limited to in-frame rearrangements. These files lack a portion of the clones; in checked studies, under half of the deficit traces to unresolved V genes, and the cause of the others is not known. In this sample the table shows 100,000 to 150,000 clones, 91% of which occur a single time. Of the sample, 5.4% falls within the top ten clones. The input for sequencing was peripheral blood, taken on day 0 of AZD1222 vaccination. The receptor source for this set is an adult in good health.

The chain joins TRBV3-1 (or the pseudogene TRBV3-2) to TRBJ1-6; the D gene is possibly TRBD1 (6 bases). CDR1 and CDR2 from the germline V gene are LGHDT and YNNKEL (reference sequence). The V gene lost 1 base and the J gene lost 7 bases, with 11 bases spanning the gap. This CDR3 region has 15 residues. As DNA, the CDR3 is TGTGCCAGCAGCCAAGTCCCAGGGGTCAATTCACCCCTCCACTTT. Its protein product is CASSQVPGVNSPLHF.

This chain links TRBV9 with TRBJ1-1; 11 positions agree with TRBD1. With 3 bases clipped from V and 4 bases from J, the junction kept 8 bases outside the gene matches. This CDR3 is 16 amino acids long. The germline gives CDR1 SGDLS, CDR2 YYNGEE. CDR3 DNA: TGTGCCAGCAGCGCTTGGACAGGGGGCGTATCCACTGAAGCTTTCTTT. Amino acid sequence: CASSAWTGGVSTEAFF.

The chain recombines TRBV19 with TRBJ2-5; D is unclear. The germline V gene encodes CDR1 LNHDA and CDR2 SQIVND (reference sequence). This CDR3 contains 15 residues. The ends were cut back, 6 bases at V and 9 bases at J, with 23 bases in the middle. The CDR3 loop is CASSVGNEPHRAQYF. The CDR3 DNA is TGTGCCAGTAGCGTAGGGAATGAACCACACCGGGCCCAGTACTTC.

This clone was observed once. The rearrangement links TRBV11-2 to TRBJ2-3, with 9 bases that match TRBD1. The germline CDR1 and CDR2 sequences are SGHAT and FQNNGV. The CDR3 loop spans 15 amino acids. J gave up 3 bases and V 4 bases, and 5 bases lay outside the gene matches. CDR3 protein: CASSSGTGHTDTQYF. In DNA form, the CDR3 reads TGTGCCAGCAGCTCCGGGACAGGGCATACAGATACGCAGTATTTT.

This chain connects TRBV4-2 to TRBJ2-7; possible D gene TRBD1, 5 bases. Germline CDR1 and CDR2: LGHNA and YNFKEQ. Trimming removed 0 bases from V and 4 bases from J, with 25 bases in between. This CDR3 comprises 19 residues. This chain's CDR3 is CASSQDFFARAFPGYEQYF. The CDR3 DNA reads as TGTGCCAGCAGCCAAGATTTCTTCGCCAGGGCATTCCCTGGTTACGAGCAGTACTTC.

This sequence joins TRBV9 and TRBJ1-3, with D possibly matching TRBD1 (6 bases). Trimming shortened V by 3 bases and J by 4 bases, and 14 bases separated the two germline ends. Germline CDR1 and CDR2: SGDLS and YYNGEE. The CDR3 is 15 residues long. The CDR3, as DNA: TGTGCCAGCAGCGCACAGGGTGGGTCGGGAAACACCATATATTTT. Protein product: CASSAQGGSGNTIYF.

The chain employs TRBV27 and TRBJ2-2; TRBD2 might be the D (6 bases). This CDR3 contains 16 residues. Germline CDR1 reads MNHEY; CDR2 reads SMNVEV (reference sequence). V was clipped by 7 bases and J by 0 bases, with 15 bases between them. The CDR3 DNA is TGTGCCAGCACCTCTAAGGGAGGAGCGAACACCGGGGAGCTGTTTTTT. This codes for CASTSKGGANTGELFF.

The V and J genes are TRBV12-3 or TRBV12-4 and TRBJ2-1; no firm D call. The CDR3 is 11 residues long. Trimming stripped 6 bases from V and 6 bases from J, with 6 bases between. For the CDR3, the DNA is TGTGCCAGCAGGTTGATCAATGAGCAGTTCTTC. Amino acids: CASRLINEQFF.

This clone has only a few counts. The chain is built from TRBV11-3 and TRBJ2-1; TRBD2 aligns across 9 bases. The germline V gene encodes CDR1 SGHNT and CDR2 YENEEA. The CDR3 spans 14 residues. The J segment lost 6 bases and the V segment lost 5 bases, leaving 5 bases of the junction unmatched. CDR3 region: CASSPGTSINEQFF. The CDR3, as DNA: TGTGCCAGCAGCCCCGGGACTAGCATCAATGAGCAGTTCTTC.

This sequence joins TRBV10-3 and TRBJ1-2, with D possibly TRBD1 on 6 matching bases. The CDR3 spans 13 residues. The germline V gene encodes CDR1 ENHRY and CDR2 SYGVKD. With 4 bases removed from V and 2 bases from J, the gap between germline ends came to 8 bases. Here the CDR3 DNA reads TGTGCCATCAGTGCCGGGGGCAACTATGGCTACACCTTC. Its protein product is CAISAGGNYGYTF.

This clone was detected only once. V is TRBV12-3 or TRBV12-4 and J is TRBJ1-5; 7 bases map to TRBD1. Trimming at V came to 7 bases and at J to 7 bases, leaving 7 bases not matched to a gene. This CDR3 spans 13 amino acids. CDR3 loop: CASNTGDRQPQHF. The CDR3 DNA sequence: TGTGCCAGCAATACAGGGGATCGCCAGCCCCAGCATTTT.

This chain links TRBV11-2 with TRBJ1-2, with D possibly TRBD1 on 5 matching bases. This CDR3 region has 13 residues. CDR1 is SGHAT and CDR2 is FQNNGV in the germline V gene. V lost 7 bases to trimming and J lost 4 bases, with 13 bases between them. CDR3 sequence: CASTPRGTYGYTF. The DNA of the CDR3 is TGTGCCAGCACCCCCCGGGGGACCTATGGCTACACCTTC. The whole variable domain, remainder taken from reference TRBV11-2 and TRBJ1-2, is EAGVAQSPRYKIIEKRQSVAFWCNPISGHATLYWYQQILGQGPKLLIQFQNNGVVDDSQLPKDRFSAERLKGVDSTLKIQPAKLEDSAVYLCASTPRGTYGYTFGSGTRLTVV.

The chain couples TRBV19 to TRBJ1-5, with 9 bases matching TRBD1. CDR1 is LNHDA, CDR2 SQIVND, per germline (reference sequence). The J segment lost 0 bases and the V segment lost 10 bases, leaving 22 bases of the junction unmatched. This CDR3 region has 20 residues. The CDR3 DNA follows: TGTGCCACCAGCAGTGGGATAGGGACAGGGATTGTATATAGCAATCAGCCCCAGCATTTT. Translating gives CATSSGIGTGIVYSNQPQHF.

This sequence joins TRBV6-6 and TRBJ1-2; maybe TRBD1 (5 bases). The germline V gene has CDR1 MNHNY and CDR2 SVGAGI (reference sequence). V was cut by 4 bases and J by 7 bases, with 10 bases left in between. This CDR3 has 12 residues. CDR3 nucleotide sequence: TGTGCCAGCAGTTTCCAGGGAGGTGGCTACACCTTC. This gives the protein CASSFQGGGYTF.

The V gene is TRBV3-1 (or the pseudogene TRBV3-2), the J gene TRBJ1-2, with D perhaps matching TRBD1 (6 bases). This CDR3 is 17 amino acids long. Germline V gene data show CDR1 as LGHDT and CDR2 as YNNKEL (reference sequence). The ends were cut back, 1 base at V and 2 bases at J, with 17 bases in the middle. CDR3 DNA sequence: TGTGCCAGCAGCCAAGTCCCCTCAGGACAGCGCAACTATGGCTACACCTTC. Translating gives CASSQVPSGQRNYGYTF.

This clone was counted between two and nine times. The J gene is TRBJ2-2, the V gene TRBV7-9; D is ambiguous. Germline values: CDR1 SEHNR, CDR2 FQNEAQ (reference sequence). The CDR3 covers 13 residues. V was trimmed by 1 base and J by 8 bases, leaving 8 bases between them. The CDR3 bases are TGTGCCAGCAGCTTAGTTGGTCAGGGGGAGCTGTTTTTT. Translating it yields CASSLVGQGELFF.

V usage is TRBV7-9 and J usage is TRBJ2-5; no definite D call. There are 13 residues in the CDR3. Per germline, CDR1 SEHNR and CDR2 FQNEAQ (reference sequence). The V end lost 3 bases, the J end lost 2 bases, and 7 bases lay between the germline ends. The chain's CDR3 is CASSLSSQETQYF. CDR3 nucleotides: TGTGCCAGCAGCTTGTCTTCTCAAGAGACCCAGTACTTC. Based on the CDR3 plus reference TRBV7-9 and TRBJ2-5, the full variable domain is DTGVSQNPRHKITKRGQNVTFRCDPISEHNRLYWYRQTLGQGPEFLTYFQNEAQLEKSRLLSDRFSAERPKGSFSTLEIQRTEQGDSAMYLCASSLSSQETQYFGPGTRLLVL.

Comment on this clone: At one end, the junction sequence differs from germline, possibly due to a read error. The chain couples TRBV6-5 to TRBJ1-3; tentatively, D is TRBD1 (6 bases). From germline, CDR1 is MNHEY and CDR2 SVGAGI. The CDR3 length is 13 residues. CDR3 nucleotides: TGTGCCGGCAGAGACAGGTTTGGAAACACCATATATTTT. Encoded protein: CAGRDRFGNTIYF.

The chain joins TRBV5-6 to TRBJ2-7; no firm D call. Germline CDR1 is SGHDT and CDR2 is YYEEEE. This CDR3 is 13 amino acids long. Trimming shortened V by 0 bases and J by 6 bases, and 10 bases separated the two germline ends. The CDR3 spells CASSLEYGVEQYF. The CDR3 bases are TGTGCCAGCAGCTTGGAATATGGCGTCGAGCAGTACTTC.

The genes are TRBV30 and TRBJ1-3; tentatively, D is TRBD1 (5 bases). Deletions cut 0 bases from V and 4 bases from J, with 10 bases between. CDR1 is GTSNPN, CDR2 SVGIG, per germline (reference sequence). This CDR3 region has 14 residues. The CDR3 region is CAWSVGTGGNTIYF. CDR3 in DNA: TGTGCCTGGAGTGTAGGGACGGGAGGAAACACCATATATTTT.

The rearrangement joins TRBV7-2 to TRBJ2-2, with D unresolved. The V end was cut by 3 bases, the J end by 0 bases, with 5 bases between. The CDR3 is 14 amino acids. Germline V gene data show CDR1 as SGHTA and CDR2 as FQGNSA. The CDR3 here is CASSLVANTGELFF. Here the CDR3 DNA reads TGTGCCAGCAGCTTGGTCGCGAACACCGGGGAGCTGTTTTTT. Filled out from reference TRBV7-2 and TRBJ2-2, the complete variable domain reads GAGVSQSPSNKVTEKGKDVELRCDPISGHTALYWYRQSLGQGLEFLIYFQGNSAPDKSGLPSDRFSAERTGGSVSTLTIQRTQQEDSAVYLCASSLVANTGELFFGEGSRLTVL.

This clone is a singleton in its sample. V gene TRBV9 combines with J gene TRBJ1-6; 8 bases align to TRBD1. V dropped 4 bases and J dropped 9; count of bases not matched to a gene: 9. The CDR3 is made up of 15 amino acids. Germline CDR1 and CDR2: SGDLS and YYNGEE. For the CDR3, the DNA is TGTGCCAGCAGCCCCGGACAGGGAATAGGTTCACCCCTCCACTTT. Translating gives CASSPGQGIGSPLHF.

The CDR3 reads CAREGGRTQYF. In DNA, the CDR3 is TGTGCCAGAGAAGGAGGGCGGACCCAGTACTTC. This chain links TRBV27 with TRBJ2-5; perhaps TRBD2 as D (6 bases). Germline CDR1 MNHEY, CDR2 SMNVEV (reference sequence). Trimming stripped 9 bases from V and 7 bases from J, with 12 bases between. The CDR3 contains 11 residues.

CDR3 sequence: CASSFTRGGEQYF. CDR3 DNA sequence: TGTGCCAGCAGTTTCACACGGGGAGGCGAGCAGTACTTC. The rearrangement uses TRBV27 and TRBJ2-7; possible D gene TRBD2, 6 bases. V was clipped by 3 bases and J by 6 bases, with 12 bases between them. The CDR3 extends over 13 amino acids. Per the germline V gene, CDR1 is MNHEY and CDR2 is SMNVEV (reference sequence).

The CDR3 region has the DNA TGTGCCAGCAGCTTGGCCCACGGGGGGCAGGCTTTCTTT. Translation: CASSLAHGGQAFF. The chain uses TRBV5-6 and TRBJ1-1; tentatively, D is TRBD1 (6 bases). The germline V gene encodes CDR1 SGHDT and CDR2 YYEEEE. Between the trimmed V and J ends, which lost 0 bases and 11 bases, there was a span of 14 bases. The CDR3 runs 13 residues.

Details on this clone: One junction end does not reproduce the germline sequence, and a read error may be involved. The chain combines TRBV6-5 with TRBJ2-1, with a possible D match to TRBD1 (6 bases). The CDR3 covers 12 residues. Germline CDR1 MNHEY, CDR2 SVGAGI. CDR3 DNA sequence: TGTGCCAGCAGGTACTCCAGGGGTGAGCAGTTCTTC. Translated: CASRYSRGEQFF.

The CDR3 loop is CASSPTAANTEAFF. CDR3 in DNA: TGTGCCAGCTCACCCACAGCCGCCAACACTGAAGCTTTCTTT. V is TRBV18 and J is TRBJ1-1; D is uncertain. In germline, CDR1 is KGHSH, CDR2 LQKENI. V dropped 3 bases and J dropped 2 bases, with 10 bases sitting between them. The CDR3 is 14 residues long.

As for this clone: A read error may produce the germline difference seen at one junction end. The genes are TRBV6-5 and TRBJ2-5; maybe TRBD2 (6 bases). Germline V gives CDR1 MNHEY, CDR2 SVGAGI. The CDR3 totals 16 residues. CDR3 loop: CASSHSVGGLEETQYF. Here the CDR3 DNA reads TGTGCCAGCAGTCACTCCGTGGGGGGATTGGAAGAGACCCAGTACTTC.